Listed below are T cell receptor beta chains from one sample, sequenced in a study of metastatic and nonmetastatic thyroid tumors. TCRdb re-analyzed the PCR reads using MiXCR. Among 25,000 to 35,000 clones listed, approximately 17% were seen once. Sequences were obtained from blood. Source of these receptors: a female donor with papillary thyroid cancer or a benign thyroid nodule (not recorded which). Some clones in this sample may be carry-over from other donors' samples. Both conserved end residues are part of each CDR3. The D gene is left open where the match is weak. For some rows the clone size is stated as once, few or many, or as a class when expanded; others skip it.

v_call: TRBV20-1
clone_size: NA
j_call: TRBJ2-7
d_call: TRBD2
cdr3_aa: CSARDRTSGYEQYF
cdr3_nt: TGCAGTGCTAGAGATAGGACTAGCGGCTACGAGCAGTACTTC

v_call: TRBV10-2
clone_size: few
j_call: TRBJ2-7
d_call: TRBD2
cdr3_aa: CASADAGGSYYEQYF
cdr3_nt: TGCGCCAGCGCCGACGCGGGGGGCAGCTACTACGAGCAATACTTC

v_call: TRBV30
clone_size: NA
j_call: TRBJ2-1
d_call: NA
cdr3_aa: CAWSYGELEQFF
cdr3_nt: TGTGCCTGGAGTTATGGTGAACTGGAGCAGTTCTTC

v_call: TRBV7-3
clone_size: many
j_call: TRBJ1-6
d_call: TRBD1
cdr3_aa: CASSTAMLTGDNSPLHF
cdr3_nt: TGTGCCAGCAGCACTGCGATGCTGACAGGGGATAATTCACCCCTCCACTTT

v_call: TRBV6-1
clone_size: many
j_call: TRBJ2-3
d_call: TRBD1
cdr3_aa: CASSEGQGPDTQYF
cdr3_nt: TGTGCCAGCAGTGAAGGACAGGGCCCAGATACGCAGTATTTT

v_call: TRBV9
clone_size: many
j_call: TRBJ1-1
d_call: NA
cdr3_aa: CASSVQGDTEAFF
cdr3_nt: TGTGCCAGCAGCGTACAAGGGGACACTGAAGCTTTCTTT

v_call: TRBV12-3/TRBV12-4
clone_size: NA
j_call: TRBJ1-3
d_call: NA
cdr3_aa: CASSQLVSGNTIYF
cdr3_nt: TGCGCCAGCAGCCAACTGGTCTCTGGAAACACCATATATTTT

v_call: TRBV6-2/TRBV6-3
clone_size: many
j_call: TRBJ2-5
d_call: NA
cdr3_aa: CASSRTVAETQYF
cdr3_nt: TGTGCCAGCAGTCGGACAGTGGCGGAGACCCAGTACTTC

v_call: TRBV5-1
clone_size: NA
j_call: TRBJ2-7
d_call: NA
cdr3_aa: CAGSTDLTGTAGEQYF
cdr3_nt: TGCGCCGGCAGCACCGATTTGACAGGGACCGCGGGGGAGCAGTACTTC

v_call: TRBV30
clone_size: many
j_call: TRBJ2-3
d_call: TRBD2
cdr3_aa: CAWSGGLAGDTQYF
cdr3_nt: TGTGCCTGGAGTGGGGGACTAGCGGGAGATACGCAGTATTTT

v_call: TRBV18
clone_size: many
j_call: TRBJ1-1
d_call: NA
cdr3_aa: CASSSTGETDTEAFF
cdr3_nt: TGTGCCAGCTCCTCCACGGGGGAAACGGACACTGAAGCTTTCTTT

v_call: TRBV5-1
clone_size: NA
j_call: TRBJ2-1
d_call: NA
cdr3_aa: CASSPEWVGGNEQFF
cdr3_nt: TGCGCCAGCAGCCCAGAGTGGGTTGGTGGGAATGAGCAGTTCTTC

v_call: TRBV11-2
clone_size: NA
j_call: TRBJ2-3
d_call: NA
cdr3_aa: CASSLIPLAGTDTQYF
cdr3_nt: TGTGCCAGCAGCTTAATTCCCCTAGCAGGCACAGATACGCAGTATTTT

v_call: TRBV9
clone_size: many
j_call: TRBJ1-1
d_call: NA
cdr3_aa: CASSVEPMNTEAFF
cdr3_nt: TGTGCCAGCAGCGTAGAACCGATGAACACTGAAGCTTTCTTT

v_call: TRBV20-1
clone_size: many
j_call: TRBJ2-2
d_call: TRBD2
cdr3_aa: CSARDGTSGPNTGELFF
cdr3_nt: TGCAGTGCTAGAGATGGGACTAGCGGGCCGAACACCGGGGAGCTGTTTTTT

v_call: TRBV20-1
clone_size: NA
j_call: TRBJ1-5
d_call: NA
cdr3_aa: CSARSRLRNQPQHF
cdr3_nt: TGCAGTGCTAGGAGTCGCTTGCGCAATCAGCCCCAGCATTTT

v_call: TRBV25-1
clone_size: many
j_call: TRBJ1-4
d_call: TRBD1
cdr3_aa: CASSVPIQGAHEKLFF
cdr3_nt: TGTGCCAGCAGTGTCCCTATACAGGGGGCCCATGAAAAACTGTTTTTT

v_call: TRBV20-1
clone_size: many
j_call: TRBJ2-7
d_call: TRBD2
cdr3_aa: CSKPGTTDYEQYF
cdr3_nt: TGCAGTAAACCCGGGACTACAGACTACGAGCAGTACTTC

v_call: TRBV20-1
clone_size: few
j_call: TRBJ2-7
d_call: TRBD2
cdr3_aa: CSARASGGVGGQYF
cdr3_nt: TGCAGTGCTAGAGCTAGCGGGGGCGTGGGAGGGCAGTACTTC

v_call: TRBV2
clone_size: NA
j_call: TRBJ2-7
d_call: TRBD2
cdr3_aa: CASRARISGDYEKYF
cdr3_nt: TGTGCCAGCAGGGCCAGGATTAGCGGGGATTACGAGAAGTACTTC

v_call: TRBV6-2/TRBV6-3
clone_size: few
j_call: TRBJ2-2
d_call: NA
cdr3_aa: CASSYEVGAGELFF
cdr3_nt: TGTGCCAGCAGTTACGAGGTTGGGGCCGGGGAGCTGTTTTTT

v_call: TRBV12-5
clone_size: many
j_call: TRBJ1-6
d_call: NA
cdr3_aa: CASALVRSPLHF
cdr3_nt: TGTGCTAGTGCCTTAGTCCGTTCACCCCTCCACTTT

v_call: TRBV6-2/TRBV6-3
clone_size: many
j_call: TRBJ1-5
d_call: NA
cdr3_aa: CASSYEEANQPQHF
cdr3_nt: TGTGCCAGCAGTTACGAGGAGGCCAATCAGCCCCAGCATTTT

v_call: TRBV19
clone_size: many
j_call: TRBJ1-4
d_call: TRBD1
cdr3_aa: CASSIFPGQGKEKLFF
cdr3_nt: TGTGCCAGTAGTATATTCCCCGGACAGGGAAAAGAAAAACTGTTTTTT

v_call: TRBV6-5
clone_size: medium-sized
j_call: TRBJ2-7
d_call: NA
cdr3_aa: CASSYGQRTYEQYF
cdr3_nt: TGTGCCAGCAGTTACGGACAGCGAACCTACGAGCAGTACTTC

v_call: TRBV11-3
clone_size: NA
j_call: TRBJ1-1
d_call: NA
cdr3_aa: CASSLECTRNTEAFF
cdr3_nt: TGTGCCAGCAGCTTAGAGTGCACAAGGAACACTGAAGCTTTCTTT

v_call: TRBV19
clone_size: many
j_call: TRBJ2-3
d_call: TRBD2
cdr3_aa: CASSTLAGGPDTQYF
cdr3_nt: TGTGCCAGTAGTACCTTAGCGGGAGGCCCAGATACGCAGTATTTT

v_call: TRBV28
clone_size: many
j_call: TRBJ2-5
d_call: NA
cdr3_aa: CASRQETQYF
cdr3_nt: TGTGCCAGCAGACAAGAGACCCAGTACTTC

v_call: TRBV25-1
clone_size: NA
j_call: TRBJ2-5
d_call: TRBD1
cdr3_aa: CASSEIQGAHGFQYF
cdr3_nt: TGTGCCAGCAGTGAAATACAGGGGGCGCACGGTTTCCAGTACTTC

v_call: TRBV7-9
clone_size: NA
j_call: TRBJ1-5
d_call: NA
cdr3_aa: CASSLEQGNHPHHF
cdr3_nt: TGTGCCAGCAGCTTAGAGCAGGGGAATCATCCCCATCATTTT

v_call: TRBV28
clone_size: medium-sized
j_call: TRBJ2-7
d_call: NA
cdr3_aa: CASSTGIYHEQYF
cdr3_nt: TGTGCCAGCAGTACAGGGATCTACCACGAGCAGTACTTC

v_call: TRBV25-1
clone_size: NA
j_call: TRBJ2-2
d_call: NA
cdr3_aa: CASSERGGAGTGELFF
cdr3_nt: TGTGCCAGCAGTGAGCGAGGGGGGGCTGGCACCGGTGAGCTGTTTTTT

v_call: TRBV5-4
clone_size: NA
j_call: TRBJ1-1
d_call: NA
cdr3_aa: CASSLETGVATEAFF
cdr3_nt: TGTGCCAGCAGCTTGGAGACGGGAGTGGCGACTGAAGCTTTCTTT

v_call: TRBV11-2
clone_size: NA
j_call: TRBJ2-3
d_call: TRBD2
cdr3_aa: CASRSVTSGATDTQYF
cdr3_nt: TGTGCCAGCAGGAGCGTGACTAGCGGGGCCACAGATACGCAGTATTTT

v_call: TRBV6-1
clone_size: many
j_call: TRBJ2-3
d_call: TRBD2
cdr3_aa: CASSLLAGSTDTQYF
cdr3_nt: TGTGCCAGCAGTTTACTAGCGGGGAGCACAGATACGCAGTATTTT

v_call: TRBV24-1
clone_size: many
j_call: TRBJ2-2
d_call: NA
cdr3_aa: CATSDLEDRPTGELFF
cdr3_nt: TGTGCCACCAGTGATTTGGAGGACAGACCCACCGGGGAGCTGTTTTTT

v_call: TRBV7-2
clone_size: many
j_call: TRBJ2-5
d_call: TRBD1
cdr3_aa: CASSFDREETQYF
cdr3_nt: TGTGCCAGCAGCTTTGACAGGGAAGAGACCCAGTACTTC

v_call: TRBV19
clone_size: few
j_call: TRBJ2-1
d_call: NA
cdr3_aa: CASSMGRAGEQFF
cdr3_nt: TGTGCCAGTAGTATGGGTAGGGCCGGTGAGCAGTTCTTC

v_call: TRBV5-6
clone_size: few
j_call: TRBJ2-2
d_call: TRBD2
cdr3_aa: CASSWRTASGRGAGELFF
cdr3_nt: TGTGCCAGCAGCTGGAGGACAGCGAGCGGGAGGGGGGCCGGGGAGCTGTTTTTT

v_call: TRBV20-1
clone_size: many
j_call: TRBJ2-7
d_call: NA
cdr3_aa: CSASAVEGDAYEQYF
cdr3_nt: TGCAGTGCGAGTGCTGTTGAGGGCGACGCCTACGAGCAGTACTTC

v_call: TRBV11-3
clone_size: NA
j_call: TRBJ1-1
d_call: NA
cdr3_aa: CANSLGRGNTEAFF
cdr3_nt: TGTGCCAACAGCTTAGGCCGGGGGAACACTGAAGCTTTCTTT

v_call: TRBV6-1
clone_size: few
j_call: TRBJ1-1
d_call: NA
cdr3_aa: CARNTGETGTEAFF
cdr3_nt: TGTGCCCGCAATACCGGGGAGACGGGCACTGAAGCTTTCTTT